Here is one T cell receptor (beta chain) with its context. In the original processing: Reference gene primer amplification gave estimated nucleated cell counts. The table came from immunoSEQ multiplex PCR; TCRdb's copy has only in-frame clones and leaves some out. D and trimming come from the DNA, and the V and J calls and clone size come from that table. The repertoire holds about 210,000 clones, with 87% as singletons. Participants' own reports of clinical history determined their cohort assignment. This sample is drawn from a study of blood T cell repertoires in COVID-19. Sequenced material: PBMCs or T cells enriched from blood (not recorded which). This receptor was obtained from a man aged 25-45 years in a cohort exposed to, infected with or recovered from COVID-19 (not recorded which).

The CDR3 DNA follows: TGTGCCAGCAGCCGGACAGGGACGAACGTCGACACTGAAGCTTTCTTT. It encodes CASSRTGTNVDTEAFF. The chain uses TRBV4-2 and TRBJ1-1; TRBD1 matches 8 bases. The length of the CDR3 is 16 residues. V lost 4 bases, J lost 3 bases, and 10 bases stayed unmatched. Per the germline V gene, CDR1 is LGHNA and CDR2 is YNFKEQ.